The T cell receptor beta chain described here comes from a study of cytomegalovirus exposure and HLA in healthy donors. PCR amplification relied on 60 Vbeta primers (plus 13 Jbeta primers). Sequencing used immunoSEQ multiplex PCR; TCRdb keeps in-frame clones, though not all of them. The sample yields roughly 110,000 clones, around 80% seen once. The CDR3 contains 15 residues. The V and J ends lost 5 bases and 2 bases, in that order; junction bases with no gene match: 8. Germline V gene data show CDR1 as SGHNT and CDR2 as YENEEA. This receptor was identified in a woman aged 50 to 60 in good health and CMV-seropositive. This chain links TRBV11-3 with TRBJ2-7, with 8 bases fitting TRBD1. Source material: PBMCs. CDR3 DNA sequence: TGTGCCAGCAGCCTCGGGACAGGTATTCCCTACGAGCAGTACTTC. Residues: CASSLGTGIPYEQYF.